This T cell receptor beta chain is from a study of T cell repertoires in cytomegalovirus infection. On the study more broadly: CMV infection and matching HLA type were both indicated by public TCR beta signatures.

Each CDR3 protein gets one entry after TCRdb re-called the reads with MiXCR. This table has hundreds of thousands of distinct CDR3 sequences, 9.6% appearing once. V was cut by 0 bases and J by 0 bases, with 4 bases left in between. The CDR3 has 14 residues. Germline-derived CDR1 and CDR2 are MNHEY and SVGEGT. This clonotype appeared many times. Source material: PBMCs. The chain uses TRBV6-2 or TRBV6-3 and TRBJ2-3; no definite D call. The clonotype comes from a human donor in good health (CMV status not recorded). Some clones in this sample may be carry-over from other donors' samples. CDR3 in amino acids: CASSYSTSTDTQYF. The CDR3 DNA is TGTGCCAGCAGTTACTCGACTAGCACAGATACGCAGTATTTT.